The next 30 T cell receptor beta chains were all read from a single sample in a study of blood T cells in healthy people across ages. Next came a second PCR, run for about 7 to 11 cycles, which used a sample-barcoded 5' primer along with a J-beta primer mix. MiXCR was run by TCRdb on the 5' RACE reads, yielding one entry per CDR3 protein. This table has about 1,500,000 distinct CDR3 sequences, 28% appearing once. The sequenced material came from blood. Receptor source: a woman aged 25 to 39 in good health.

This clonotype came up many times. The genes are TRBV5-1 and TRBJ2-3, with TRBD1 matching over 8 bases. The CDR3 consists of 14 residues. J was trimmed by 4 bases and V by 4 bases; bases with no gene match: 5. The germline V gene encodes CDR1 SGHRS and CDR2 YFSETQ. As DNA, the CDR3 is TGCGCCAGCAGCCCAGGACAGGGCTCAGATACGCAGTATTTT. Translated: CASSPGQGSDTQYF.

This clonotype was detected ten times or more. The chain combines TRBV29-1 with TRBJ2-7; D call uncertain. V was cut by 7 bases and J by 2 bases, with 12 bases left in between. This CDR3 spans 12 amino acids. CDR1 SQVTM and CDR2 ANQGSEA come from the germline V gene. The CDR3 DNA sequence: TGCAGCGCTCGTGCAGAGACCTACGAGCAGTACTTC. This encodes CSARAETYEQYF.

The chain combines TRBV7-2 with TRBJ2-7; 13 bases line up with TRBD2. This CDR3 comprises 15 residues. Germline CDR1 is SGHTA and CDR2 is FQGNSA. V lost 5 bases and J lost 6; bases outside the gene matches: 7. Here the CDR3 DNA reads TGTGCCAGCAGCCCTACTAGCGGGAGGGGGGCCGAGCAGTACTTC. Translated: CASSPTSGRGAEQYF.

This clonotype is a singleton in its sample. This chain connects TRBV6-4 to TRBJ2-3; the match to TRBD2 covers 10 bases. The CDR3 contains 16 residues. V shed 6 bases, J shed 2 bases, and the junction held 8 bases outside the gene matches. Germline CDR1 MRHNA, CDR2 SNTAGT. The DNA for the CDR3 is TGTGCCAGCAGCGCAACTAGCGGGACCATCACAGATACGCAGTATTTT. Its protein is CASSATSGTITDTQYF.

This clonotype was recorded many times. The chain combines TRBV4-3 with TRBJ2-1, with 7 bases aligning to TRBD2. Germline CDR1 reads LGHNA; CDR2 reads YSLEER. Unmatched junction bases numbered 6, after V lost 1 base and J lost 9 bases. The CDR3 spans 14 residues. The CDR3, as DNA: TGCGCCAGCAGCCAAGTCGGGGGAGGGAGTGAGCAGTTCTTC. Translated: CASSQVGGGSEQFF.

The genes are TRBV9 and TRBJ2-2; TRBD1 might be the D (6 bases). The CDR3 runs 16 residues. Germline CDR1 is SGDLS and CDR2 is YYNGEE. V gave up 0 bases and J gave up 6 bases, with 15 bases separating them. Here the CDR3 reads CASSVVGRGDPGELFF. The CDR3, as DNA: TGTGCCAGCAGCGTAGTTGGCAGGGGAGACCCCGGGGAGCTGTTTTTT.

This clonotype showed up many times. The chain uses TRBV20-1 and TRBJ1-5; D is uncertain. The CDR3 sequence is 12 residues long. Germline CDR1 DFQATT, CDR2 SNEGSKA (reference sequence). Trimming shortened V by 1 base and J by 6 bases, and 7 bases separated the two germline ends. In DNA, the CDR3 is TGCAGTGCTAGAGGGGTAGGTCAGCCCCAGCATTTT. Translation gives CSARGVGQPQHF.

The sample holds many counts of this clonotype. The chain has TRBV24-1 and TRBJ2-5; the D call may be TRBD1 or TRBD2 (5 bases each). Germline CDR1 and CDR2: KGHDR and SFDVKD. V gave up 0 bases and J gave up 5 bases, with 12 bases separating them. The CDR3 is 15 amino acids. The CDR3 sequence: CATSDLSGRGETQYF. CDR3 nucleotide sequence: TGTGCCACCAGTGATTTGTCCGGACGGGGCGAGACCCAGTACTTC.

This clonotype was detected only a few times. This chain links TRBV2 with TRBJ2-7; no firm D call. Germline V gene sequence: CDR1 SNHLY, CDR2 FYNNEI. This CDR3 comprises 17 residues. The V gene lost 3 bases and the J gene lost 3 bases, with 21 bases spanning the gap. CDR3 region: CASSDLGSNSRRYEQYF. The CDR3 DNA is TGTGCCAGCAGTGACCTAGGATCTAACAGTCGACGCTACGAGCAGTACTTC.

CDR3 region: CASSLFRDRPDTQYF. DNA for the CDR3: TGTGCCAGCAGCCTATTCCGGGACAGGCCGGATACGCAGTATTTT. The rearrangement joins TRBV7-3 to TRBJ2-3; TRBD1 matches at 8 bases. Trimming removed 5 bases from V and 6 bases from J; junction bases left unmatched: 10. Germline assignment: CDR1 SGHTA and CDR2 FQGTGA. The CDR3 runs 15 residues.

The chain uses TRBV13 and TRBJ2-5; D is possibly TRBD2 (6 bases). The CDR3 totals 12 residues. Germline CDR1 is PRHDT and CDR2 is FYEKMQ (reference sequence). The ends were cut back, 7 bases at V and 5 bases at J, with 11 bases in the middle. CDR3 sequence reads: CASNPSGETQYF. In nucleotides, the CDR3 is TGTGCCAGCAACCCAAGCGGGGAGACCCAGTACTTC.

The table lists this clonotype with many counts. CDR3: CATSFDRGYGYTF. The CDR3 DNA reads as TGTGCCACCTCCTTCGACAGGGGCTATGGCTACACCTTC. The rearrangement uses TRBV28 and TRBJ1-2; TRBD1 agrees at 8 bases. The germline gives CDR1 MDHEN, CDR2 SYDVKM. The CDR3 has 13 amino acids. Trimming at V came to 10 bases and at J to 4 bases, leaving 8 bases not matched to a gene.

The chain carries TRBV29-1 and TRBJ1-1; unclear D gene. CDR1 and CDR2 from the germline V gene are SQVTM and ANQGSEA. The CDR3 length is 12 residues. The V end was cut by 6 bases, the J end by 0 bases, with 8 bases between. The DNA of the CDR3 is TGCAGCGTCCGTCTTGTGAACACTGAAGCTTTCTTT. Encoded protein: CSVRLVNTEAFF.

This clonotype has just a few counts. V and J are TRBV2 and TRBJ2-5, with D unclear. V gave up 4 bases and J gave up 5 bases, with 8 bases separating them. From germline, CDR1 is SNHLY and CDR2 FYNNEI. CDR3 length: 12 residues. This CDR3 reads CASSVFRETQYF. DNA of the CDR3: TGTGCCAGCAGTGTATTTCGGGAGACCCAGTACTTC.

This clonotype was recorded only once. This chain connects TRBV6-2 or TRBV6-3 to TRBJ2-7; 13 bases are a match to TRBD2. From germline, CDR1 is MNHEY and CDR2 SVGEGT. The CDR3 has 17 amino acids. With V trimmed by 0 bases and J by 6 bases, 8 bases remained unmatched. In DNA form, the CDR3 reads TGTGCCAGCAGTTACTCCTCGGGACTAGCGGGAAAAGGCGAGCAGTACTTC. Translation gives CASSYSSGLAGKGEQYF.

The chain links TRBV7-3 to TRBJ2-1, with 8 bases matching TRBD1. Germline values: CDR1 SGHTA, CDR2 FQGTGA. There are 16 residues in the CDR3. V was pared by 0 bases and J by 6 bases, with 7 bases of the junction left unmatched. In nucleotides, the CDR3 is TGTGCCAGCAGCTTAACAATAGGGACAGGCGTCAATGAGCAGTTCTTC. This encodes CASSLTIGTGVNEQFF.

This clonotype was found a few times. V and J are TRBV15 and TRBJ2-7; D unclear. CDR1 and CDR2 from the germline V gene are LNHNV and YYDKDF (reference sequence). V lost 3 bases and J lost 3, with 9 bases in between. This CDR3 spans 13 amino acids. The CDR3 nucleotides are TGTGCCACCAGCAGGGATGCTAGCTACGAGCAGTACTTC. It encodes CATSRDASYEQYF.

The chain employs TRBV7-2 and TRBJ2-5, with 9 bases lining up with TRBD1. The CDR3 spans 17 residues. Looked up from germline, CDR1 is SGHTA and CDR2 is FQGNSA. Unmatched junction bases numbered 15, after V lost 5 bases and J lost 5 bases. CDR3 coding DNA: TGTGCCAGCAGCCACCAGATCAGGACAGGGGACGGCGAGACCCAGTACTTC. Translation: CASSHQIRTGDGETQYF.

The gene calls are TRBV28 and TRBJ1-1; D unclear. V dropped 8 bases and J dropped 4 bases, with 11 bases sitting between them. The CDR3 sequence is 12 residues long. CDR1 is MDHEN and CDR2 is SYDVKM in the germline V gene. The CDR3 sequence: CASRPGSTEAFF. CDR3 DNA sequence: TGTGCCAGCCGTCCCGGGAGCACTGAAGCTTTCTTT.

This clonotype appeared a few times. The chain uses TRBV11-2 and TRBJ2-5; D unresolved. The CDR3 is 14 amino acids. Germline loops: CDR1 SGHAT, CDR2 FQNNGV. The V end was cut by 3 bases, the J end by 5 bases, with 13 bases between. In DNA, the CDR3 is TGTGCCAGCAGCTTGAAAAAGGGAAGGGAGACCCAGTACTTC. Protein: CASSLKKGRETQYF.

This clonotype has at least ten counts. The chain uses TRBV9 and TRBJ2-5; 10 bases are shared with TRBD1. V lost 1 base and J lost 0; bases outside the gene matches: 6. This CDR3 comprises 17 residues. The germline gives CDR1 SGDLS, CDR2 YYNGEE. CDR3 in amino acids: CASSVSGQGEYQETQYF. The DNA for the CDR3 is TGTGCCAGCAGCGTATCCGGACAGGGGGAATACCAAGAGACCCAGTACTTC.

With respect to this clonotype: This may come from a read error, since a much larger clone is one base off. The chain uses TRBV20-1 and TRBJ2-7; 12 bases map to TRBD2. V was pared by 0 bases and J by 3 bases, with 9 bases of the junction left unmatched. Germline V CDR1 and CDR2: DFQATT, SNEGSKA (reference sequence). There are 17 residues in the CDR3. The DNA for the CDR3 is TGCAGTGCTAGAGATGGACTAGCGGGATCTGGATTCTACGAGCAGTACTTC. Translated: CSARDGLAGSGFYEQYF.

The chain has TRBV7-2 and TRBJ1-1; D gene uncertain. This CDR3 has 13 amino acids. CDR1 is SGHTA, CDR2 FQGNSA, per germline. V lost 7 bases to trimming and J lost 0 bases, with 9 bases between them. CDR3 loop: CASKVGMNTEAFF. Written as DNA, the CDR3 is TGTGCCAGCAAGGTGGGAATGAACACTGAAGCTTTCTTT.

This clonotype has a count of ten or more. J is TRBJ2-1 and V is TRBV7-2, with 10 bases identical to TRBD2. The junction had 5 bases not matched to a gene; V was cut back by 6 bases and J by 6 bases. CDR1 is SGHTA and CDR2 is FQGNSA in the germline V gene. The CDR3 loop spans 14 amino acids. The DNA for the CDR3 is TGTGCCAGCAGTGGCCGGACTAGCGGCAATGAGCAGTTCTTC. Its translation: CASSGRTSGNEQFF.

This chain joins TRBV5-5 and TRBJ1-1; 9 nucleotides agree with TRBD1. V shed 8 bases, J shed 3 bases, and the junction held 5 bases outside the gene matches. This CDR3 is built from 13 residues. The V gene's germline CDR1 is SGHKS and CDR2 YYEKEE (reference sequence). The chain's CDR3 is CASQTGGDTEAFF. CDR3 DNA: TGTGCCAGTCAAACAGGGGGCGACACTGAAGCTTTCTTT.

The V gene is TRBV20-1, the J gene TRBJ1-2; D is unresolved. This CDR3 contains 14 residues. Germline CDR1 and CDR2: DFQATT and SNEGSKA (reference sequence). Trimming took off 6 bases at V and 2 bases at J, with 16 bases between the two ends. CDR3 DNA: TGCAGTGCGCCCGGGCCCTTCGTCAACTATGGCTACACCTTC. This codes for CSAPGPFVNYGYTF.

This clonotype was counted many times. The chain recombines TRBV28 with TRBJ2-5, with D uncertain. Looked up from germline, CDR1 is MDHEN and CDR2 is SYDVKM. The V end was cut by 6 bases, the J end by 5 bases, with 10 bases between. The CDR3 contains 12 residues. CDR3 amino acids: CASSPNGETQYF. Here the CDR3 DNA reads TGTGCCAGCAGCCCAAACGGGGAGACCCAGTACTTC. Supplemented by reference TRBV28 and TRBJ2-5, the full variable domain reads DVKVTQSSRYLVKRTGEKVFLECVQDMDHENMFWYRQDPGLGLRLIYFSYDVKMKEKGDIPEGYSVSREKKERFSLILESASTNQTSMYLCASSPNGETQYFGPGTRLLVL.

The table lists this clonotype with many counts. This chain uses TRBV5-1 with TRBJ2-3; no clear D gene. In germline, CDR1 is SGHRS, CDR2 YFSETQ. The CDR3 runs to 15 residues. V shed 3 bases and J shed 0 bases, with 11 bases lying between them. The DNA of the CDR3 is TGCGCCAGCAGCTCGGACGCCTCTAGCACAGATACGCAGTATTTT. It codes for CASSSDASSTDTQYF.

A note on this clonotype: A read error may explain this, as a much larger clone is one base away. The chain uses TRBV29-1 and TRBJ2-5; 7 nucleotides agree with TRBD1. The CDR3 is 13 amino acids. Per the germline V gene, CDR1 is SQVTM and CDR2 is ANQGSEA. In DNA form, the CDR3 reads TGCAGCGGGGCGACAGGGAGAACGGAGACCCACTACTTC. It encodes CSGATGRTETHYF.

The chain joins TRBV20-1 to TRBJ2-5; 14 nucleotides agree with TRBD2. Germline V gives CDR1 DFQATT, CDR2 SNEGSKA (reference sequence). The ends lost 1 base at V and 0 bases at J; junction bases unmatched: 7. CDR3 length: 18 amino acids. CDR3 amino acids: CSARGGTSGGVYQETQYF. The CDR3 coding sequence is TGCAGTGCTAGAGGCGGGACTAGCGGGGGAGTTTACCAAGAGACCCAGTACTTC.